Below, 8 T cell receptor beta chains from the same sample are listed, as sequenced in a study of CD8 T cells in ankylosing spondylitis. One entry per CDR3 protein results from TCRdb running MiXCR on the 5' RACE reads. The repertoire holds 150,000 or so distinct CDR3 sequences, around a tenth seen once, with 25% to 30% in the top ten. The specimen was blood, either unsorted or a sorted T cell fraction (not recorded which). The receptor source for this set is a male donor with ankylosing spondylitis or in good health (not recorded which).

In its sample, this clonotype was seen many times. The rearrangement links TRBV20-1 to TRBJ2-1; D remains unclear. The V gene lost 6 bases and the J gene lost 1 base, with 19 bases spanning the gap. Germline CDR1 and CDR2: DFQATT and SNEGSKA (reference sequence). The CDR3 spans 16 residues. CDR3 region: CSAPLSASISYNEQFF. The CDR3 DNA is TGCAGTGCACCGCTGAGCGCGAGTATTTCCTACAATGAGCAGTTCTTC.

This clonotype was detected only a few times. The chain uses TRBV7-2 and TRBJ2-5; D is perhaps TRBD2 (7 bases). The CDR3 runs to 15 residues. Germline V lookup: CDR1 SGHTA, CDR2 FQGNSA. Trimming left V 1 base short and J 4 bases short, with 13 bases between. The CDR3 nucleotides read TGTGCCAGCAGCTTAGGAGTGGGGGGGCCAGAGACCCAGTACTTC. This sequence encodes CASSLGVGGPETQYF.

This clonotype was recorded many times. The V call is TRBV29-1, the J call TRBJ1-2, with D uncertain. V lost 6 bases and J lost 2, with 13 bases in between. The germline CDR1 and CDR2 sequences are SQVTM and ANQGSEA. There are 13 residues in the CDR3. CDR3 DNA: TGCAGCGTGCCAGCCCAAGGCAACTATGGCTACACCTTC. Protein product: CSVPAQGNYGYTF.

This clonotype has ten or more counts. The chain employs TRBV6-4 and TRBJ2-1; 10 bases are shared with TRBD2. Losses at the gene ends were 4 bases for V and 1 base for J; bases not matched to a gene: 10. Looked up from germline, CDR1 is MRHNA and CDR2 is SNTAGT. This CDR3 has 18 residues. CDR3 DNA sequence: TGTGCCAGCAGTGCCCACCATACTAGCGGGACTTCCTACAATGAGCAGTTCTTC. It encodes CASSAHHTSGTSYNEQFF.

This clonotype was recorded at least ten times. The gene calls are TRBV20-1 and TRBJ2-5; 7 bases fit TRBD2. CDR1 and CDR2 from the germline V gene are DFQATT and SNEGSKA (reference sequence). This CDR3 is built from 16 residues. Trimming took 0 bases from V and 4 from J; bases not matched to a gene: 11. This CDR3 reads CSARDSAGVPGETQYF. For the CDR3, the DNA is TGCAGTGCTAGAGATAGTGCGGGAGTTCCGGGAGAGACCCAGTACTTC.

There are many counts of this clonotype. The chain carries TRBV5-1 and TRBJ2-3; possible D gene TRBD2, 5 bases. Germline V CDR1 and CDR2: SGHRS, YFSETQ. This CDR3 contains 13 residues. Trimming pared 6 bases from V and 2 bases from J, leaving 10 bases between. CDR3 residues: CASTPSSTDTQYF. CDR3 sequence (DNA): TGCGCCAGCACCCCTAGCTCCACAGATACGCAGTATTTT.

V and J are TRBV4-2 and TRBJ2-7; no definite D call. Germline lookup yields CDR1 LGHNA and CDR2 YNFKEQ. The CDR3 is made up of 14 amino acids. Trimming pared 10 bases from V and 5 bases from J, leaving 21 bases between. CDR3 DNA sequence: TGTGCCATCGGCCCTGGGCCCTTCGACGACGAGCAGTACTTC. Protein product: CAIGPGPFDDEQYF.

This clonotype was recorded at least ten times. The rearrangement links TRBV24-1 to TRBJ2-2; no firm D call. The V and J ends lost 7 bases and 5 bases respectively, with 7 bases between them. Per the germline V gene, CDR1 is KGHDR and CDR2 is SFDVKD. This CDR3 is built from 12 residues. CDR3 DNA sequence: TGTGCCACCAGGTCCGGGACCGGGGAGCTGTTTTTT. Its translation is CATRSGTGELFF.